This T cell receptor (beta chain) was identified during a study of blood T cell repertoires in COVID-19. Study background: COVID-19 samples collected from the United States, Italy and Spain covered acute and convalescent phases. Nucleic acid was either cDNA or gDNA, and it came from T cells, B-cell-depleted T cells, or PBMCs.

Germline V gene data show CDR1 as SQVTM and CDR2 as ANQGSEA. The CDR3 has 14 residues. J lost 4 bases, V lost 7 bases, and 8 bases had no gene match. How the authors handled the data: The assay estimated nucleated cells by amplifying reference gene primers. The repertoire was sequenced with immunoSEQ multiplex PCR; TCRdb's copy has only in-frame clones and lacks some. The DNA was the basis for D and trimming; V, J and clone size are from that table. The table lists 150,000 to 200,000 clones, about 87% of them singletons. This clone has just a few counts. The chain couples TRBV29-1 to TRBJ1-3; 9 nucleotides agree with TRBD1. Material: peripheral blood. This clonotype was sampled from a woman aged 70-85 years with COVID-19, enrolled during active disease. For the CDR3, the DNA is TGCAGCGCCGGGACAGGGTTTGTCGGAAACACCATATATTTT. Protein product: CSAGTGFVGNTIYF.